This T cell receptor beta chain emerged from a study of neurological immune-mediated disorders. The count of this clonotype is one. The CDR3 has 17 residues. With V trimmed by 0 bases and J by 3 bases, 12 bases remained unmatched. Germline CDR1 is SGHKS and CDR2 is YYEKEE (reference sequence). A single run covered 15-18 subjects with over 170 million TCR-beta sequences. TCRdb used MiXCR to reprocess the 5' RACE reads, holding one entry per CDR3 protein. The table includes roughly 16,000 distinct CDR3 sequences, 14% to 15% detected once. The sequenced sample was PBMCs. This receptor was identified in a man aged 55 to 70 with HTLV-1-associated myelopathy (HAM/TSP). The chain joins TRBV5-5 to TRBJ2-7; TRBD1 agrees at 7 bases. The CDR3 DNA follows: TGTGCCAGCAGCTTGGCCCTGAGACAGGGAGAAGGCTACGAGCAGTACTTC. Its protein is CASSLALRQGEGYEQYF.